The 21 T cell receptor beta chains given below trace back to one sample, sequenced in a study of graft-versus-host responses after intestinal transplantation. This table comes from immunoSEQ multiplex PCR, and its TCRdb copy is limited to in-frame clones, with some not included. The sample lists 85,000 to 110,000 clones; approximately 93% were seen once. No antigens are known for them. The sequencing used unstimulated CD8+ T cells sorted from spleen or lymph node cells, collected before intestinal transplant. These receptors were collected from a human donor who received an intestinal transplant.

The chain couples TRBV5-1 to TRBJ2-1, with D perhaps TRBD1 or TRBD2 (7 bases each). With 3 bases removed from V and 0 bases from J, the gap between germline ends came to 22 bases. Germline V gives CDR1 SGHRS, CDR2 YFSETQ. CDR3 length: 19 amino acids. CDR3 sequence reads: CASSSLQGGGPSSYNEQFF. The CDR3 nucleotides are TGCGCCAGCAGCTCACTACAGGGAGGGGGCCCGAGCTCCTACAATGAGCAGTTCTTC.

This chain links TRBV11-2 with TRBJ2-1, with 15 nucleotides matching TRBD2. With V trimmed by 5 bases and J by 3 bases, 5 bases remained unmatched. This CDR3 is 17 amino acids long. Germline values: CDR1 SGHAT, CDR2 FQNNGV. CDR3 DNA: TGTGCCAGCAGCCCGGGGACTAGCGGGGGGTACTACAATGAGCAGTTCTTC. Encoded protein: CASSPGTSGGYYNEQFF.

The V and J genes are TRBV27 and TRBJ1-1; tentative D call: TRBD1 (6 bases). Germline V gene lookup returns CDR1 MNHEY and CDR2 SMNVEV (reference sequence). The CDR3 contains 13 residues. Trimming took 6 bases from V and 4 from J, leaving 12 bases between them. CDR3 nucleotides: TGTGCCAGCAGCTTGAACAGGGCCACTGAAGCTTTCTTT. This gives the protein CASSLNRATEAFF.

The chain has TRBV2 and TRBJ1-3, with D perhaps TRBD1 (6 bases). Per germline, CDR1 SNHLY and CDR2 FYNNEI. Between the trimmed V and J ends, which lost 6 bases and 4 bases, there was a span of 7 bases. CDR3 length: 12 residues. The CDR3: CASSDRGNTIYF. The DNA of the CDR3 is TGTGCCAGCAGCGACAGGGGAAACACCATATATTTT. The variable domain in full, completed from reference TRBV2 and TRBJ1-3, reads EPEVTQTPSHQVTQMGQEVILRCVPISNHLYFYWYRQILGQKVEFLVSFYNNEISEKSEIFDDQFSVERPDGSNFTLKIRSTKLEDSAMYFCASSDRGNTIYFGEGSWLTVV.

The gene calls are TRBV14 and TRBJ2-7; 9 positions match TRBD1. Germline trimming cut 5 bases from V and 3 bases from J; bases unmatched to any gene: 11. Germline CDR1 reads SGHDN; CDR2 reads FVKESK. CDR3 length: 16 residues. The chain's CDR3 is CASSETKGTGHYEQYF. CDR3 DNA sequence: TGTGCCAGCAGCGAAACGAAAGGGACAGGGCACTACGAGCAGTACTTC.

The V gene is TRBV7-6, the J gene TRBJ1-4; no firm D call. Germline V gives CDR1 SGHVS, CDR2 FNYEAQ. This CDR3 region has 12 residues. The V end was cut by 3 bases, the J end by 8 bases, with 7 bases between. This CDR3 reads CASSLGAEKLFF. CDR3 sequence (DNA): TGTGCCAGCAGCTTGGGAGCGGAAAAACTGTTTTTT.

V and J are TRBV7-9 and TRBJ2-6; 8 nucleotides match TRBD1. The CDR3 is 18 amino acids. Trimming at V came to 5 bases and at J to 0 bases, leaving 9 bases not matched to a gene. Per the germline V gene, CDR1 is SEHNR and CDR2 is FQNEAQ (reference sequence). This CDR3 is CASSIPGQVFSGANVLTF. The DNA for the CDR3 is TGTGCCAGCAGCATACCGGGACAGGTGTTCTCTGGGGCCAACGTCCTGACTTTC.

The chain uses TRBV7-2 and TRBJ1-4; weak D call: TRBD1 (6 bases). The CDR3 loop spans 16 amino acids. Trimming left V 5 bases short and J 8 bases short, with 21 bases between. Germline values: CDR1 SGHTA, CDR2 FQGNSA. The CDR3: CASSPARGGGGEKLFF. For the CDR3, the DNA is TGTGCCAGCAGCCCCGCCCGTGGAGGGGGTGGCGAAAAACTGTTTTTT.

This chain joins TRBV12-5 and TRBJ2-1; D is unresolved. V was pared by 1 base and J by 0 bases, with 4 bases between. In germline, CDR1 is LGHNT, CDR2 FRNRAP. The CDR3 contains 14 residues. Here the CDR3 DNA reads TGTGCTAGTGGTTTGGGTAGCTCCTACAATGAGCAGTTCTTC. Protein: CASGLGSSYNEQFF.

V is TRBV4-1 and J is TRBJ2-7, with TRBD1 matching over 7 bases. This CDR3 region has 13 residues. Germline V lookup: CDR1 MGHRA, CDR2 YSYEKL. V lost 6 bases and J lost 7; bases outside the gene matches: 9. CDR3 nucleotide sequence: TGCGCCAGCAGTGACAGGGAGACGAGAGAGCAGTACTTC. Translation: CASSDRETREQYF.

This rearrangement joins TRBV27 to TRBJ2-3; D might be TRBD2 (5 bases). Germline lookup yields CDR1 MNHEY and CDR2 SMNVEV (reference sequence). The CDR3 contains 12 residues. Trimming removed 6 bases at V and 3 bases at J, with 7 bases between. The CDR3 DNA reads TGTGCCAGCAGGGGCGGGACAGATACGCAGTATTTT. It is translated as CASRGGTDTQYF.

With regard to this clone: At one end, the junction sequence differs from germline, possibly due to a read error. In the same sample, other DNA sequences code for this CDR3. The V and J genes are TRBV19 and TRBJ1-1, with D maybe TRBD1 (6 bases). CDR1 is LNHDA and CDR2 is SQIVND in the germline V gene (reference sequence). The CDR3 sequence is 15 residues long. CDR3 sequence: CASSIGGHANTEAFF. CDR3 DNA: TGTGCCAGCAGTATAGGGGGACACGCGAACACTGAAGCTTTCTTT.

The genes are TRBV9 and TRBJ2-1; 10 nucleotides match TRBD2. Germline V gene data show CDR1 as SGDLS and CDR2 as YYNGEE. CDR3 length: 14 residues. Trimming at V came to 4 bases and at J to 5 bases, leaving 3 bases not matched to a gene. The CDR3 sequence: CASSLGLADNEQFF. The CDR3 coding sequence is TGTGCCAGCAGCCTAGGACTAGCGGACAATGAGCAGTTCTTC.

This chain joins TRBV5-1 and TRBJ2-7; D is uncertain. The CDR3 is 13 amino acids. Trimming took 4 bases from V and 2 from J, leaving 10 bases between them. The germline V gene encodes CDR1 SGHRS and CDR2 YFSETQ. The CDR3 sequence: CASSPDAAYEQYF. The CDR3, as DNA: TGCGCCAGCAGCCCAGACGCAGCCTACGAGCAGTACTTC. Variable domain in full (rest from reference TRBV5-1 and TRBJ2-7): KAGVTQTPRYLIKTRGQQVTLSCSPISGHRSVSWYQQTPGQGLQFLFEYFSETQRNKGNFPGRFSGRQFSNSRSEMNVSTLELGDSALYLCASSPDAAYEQYFGPGTRLTVT.

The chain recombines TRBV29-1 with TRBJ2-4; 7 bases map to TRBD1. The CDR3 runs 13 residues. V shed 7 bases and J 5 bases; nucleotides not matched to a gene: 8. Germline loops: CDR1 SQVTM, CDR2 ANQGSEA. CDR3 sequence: CSAHDRDQNIQYF. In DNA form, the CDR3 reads TGCAGCGCTCACGACAGGGACCAAAACATTCAGTACTTC.

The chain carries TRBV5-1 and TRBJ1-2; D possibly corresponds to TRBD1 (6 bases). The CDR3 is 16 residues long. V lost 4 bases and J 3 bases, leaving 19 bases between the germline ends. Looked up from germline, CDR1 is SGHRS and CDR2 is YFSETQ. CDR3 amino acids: CASSPPFHRDDYGYTF. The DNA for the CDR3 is TGCGCCAGCAGCCCCCCCTTCCACAGGGATGACTATGGCTACACCTTC.

CDR3 sequence (DNA): TGTGCCAGCACCTGGACAGGAGACACTGAAGCTTTCTTT. This encodes CASTWTGDTEAFF. The genes are TRBV2 and TRBJ1-1, with 7 bases aligning to TRBD1. This CDR3 region has 13 residues. Trimming removed 7 bases from V and 3 bases from J; junction bases left unmatched: 5. Germline CDR1 is SNHLY and CDR2 is FYNNEI. Supplemented by reference TRBV2 and TRBJ1-1, the full variable domain reads EPEVTQTPSHQVTQMGQEVILRCVPISNHLYFYWYRQILGQKVEFLVSFYNNEISEKSEIFDDQFSVERPDGSNFTLKIRSTKLEDSAMYFCASTWTGDTEAFFGQGTRLTVV.

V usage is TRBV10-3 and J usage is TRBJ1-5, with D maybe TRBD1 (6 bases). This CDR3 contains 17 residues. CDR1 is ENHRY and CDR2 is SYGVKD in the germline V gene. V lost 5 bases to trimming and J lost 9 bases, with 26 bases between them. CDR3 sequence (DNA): TGTGCCATCAGTCAGCAACCGGGGGCACCTATTCCAAGGCCCCAGCATTTT. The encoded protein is CAISQQPGAPIPRPQHF.

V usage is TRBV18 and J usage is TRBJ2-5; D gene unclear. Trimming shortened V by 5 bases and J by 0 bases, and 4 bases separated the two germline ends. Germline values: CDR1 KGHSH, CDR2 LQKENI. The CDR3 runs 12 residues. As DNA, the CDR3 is TGTGCCAGCTCAACGTACCAAGAGACCCAGTACTTC. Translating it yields CASSTYQETQYF.

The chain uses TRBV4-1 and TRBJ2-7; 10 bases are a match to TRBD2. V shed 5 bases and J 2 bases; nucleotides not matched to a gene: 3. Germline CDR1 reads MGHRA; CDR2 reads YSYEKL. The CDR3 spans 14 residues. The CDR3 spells CASSGSGGAYEQYF. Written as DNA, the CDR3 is TGCGCCAGCAGCGGAAGCGGGGGGGCCTACGAGCAGTACTTC.

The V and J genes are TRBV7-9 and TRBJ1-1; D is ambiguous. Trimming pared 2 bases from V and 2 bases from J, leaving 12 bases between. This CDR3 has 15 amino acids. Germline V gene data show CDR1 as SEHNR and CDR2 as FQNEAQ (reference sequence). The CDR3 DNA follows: TGTGCCAGCAGCTTATCGACTTATATAAACACTGAAGCTTTCTTT. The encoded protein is CASSLSTYINTEAFF.